This record looks at one T cell receptor beta chain sequence and its context. Its antigen is not yet known. No quality values exist for individual bases; no much larger clone is one base distant. The donors were included in the validation cohort of over a hundred subjects, a group kept apart from the roughly 680-subject first cohort. The data stem from a study of cytomegalovirus exposure and HLA in healthy donors (dated by TCRdb to the late 2010s). About the study as a whole: According to a later analysis, the 120 or so validation repertoires were produced on the same platform as the roughly 600 repertoires of the first cohort. The aim of the study was to test whether cataloging public T cell receptors could identify signatures of past pathogen exposure. A separate validation cohort of roughly 110 different subjects was used in addition to the 666-subject first cohort. The study combined high-throughput TCR immunosequencing, statistical association of individual TCRs with disease status, and machine learning to predict cytomegalovirus infection status.

From cysteine to phenylalanine, the CDR3 is 14 amino acids long. Here the CDR3 DNA is all that survives: 42 bases in frame from base 1. Reading the germline V gene gives CDR1 SGDLS and CDR2 YYNGEE. Trimming accounts for 8 bases at V and 0 bases at J, while the number of junction bases matched to no gene is 4. The research as a whole found: Of the cluster scores, roughly 95% were above 0 in a later analysis, which found that TCRs clustered in the first cohort also tended to co-occur in the roughly 130 validation repertoires. In vitro tests confirmed that a few of the cytomegalovirus-associated TCR beta chains recognize cytomegalovirus antigens. The authors suggested that the approach could potentially be generalized to other disease states and immunological phenotypes. All 120 or so repertoires were used to score co-occurrence in the validation cohort in a later analysis, because that analysis had no HLA typing for the cohort. A total of 164 TCR beta chains were listed by the study as associated with cytomegalovirus. In both the original and validation cohorts, the classifier was reported to diagnose cytomegalovirus status with high specificity and sensitivity. Most TCR sequences were seen in very few donors, while some public TCRs were found in many individuals.

Library prep was done by the immunoSEQ multiplex PCR assay. As for the original processing: To diagnose cytomegalovirus status from the catalog of TCR beta chain sequences, a statistical classification framework was built. TCRdb re-hosts the immuneACCESS table, in-frame sequences only. Its copies lack some clones; in the studies checked, an unresolved V gene accounts for under half of them, and the cause for the rest is not known. V and J calls and clone size follow that table, whereas D and trimming were derived from the DNA. This sample holds a few hundred thousand clones; about nine tenths were observed only once. The top ten hold over 0.8% of the sample.

The TCR was taken from a woman in her late teens or twenties in good health and CMV-seronegative. The chain uses TRBV9 and TRBJ1-3, with 8 bases matching TRBD1. Source material: PBMCs. The CDR3 protein: CASADRGSGNTIYF. The DNA is as follows: TGTGCCAGTGCCGACAGGGGCTCTGGAAACACCATATATTTT.